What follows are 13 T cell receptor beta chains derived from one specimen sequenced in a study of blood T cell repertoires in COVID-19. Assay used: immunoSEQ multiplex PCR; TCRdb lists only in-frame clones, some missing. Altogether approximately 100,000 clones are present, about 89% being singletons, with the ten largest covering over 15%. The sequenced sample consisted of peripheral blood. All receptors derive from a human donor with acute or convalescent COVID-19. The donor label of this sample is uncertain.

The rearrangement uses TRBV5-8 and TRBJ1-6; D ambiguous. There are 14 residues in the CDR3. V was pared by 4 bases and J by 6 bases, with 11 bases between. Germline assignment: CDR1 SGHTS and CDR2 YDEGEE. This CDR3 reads CASSPHSTNSPLHF. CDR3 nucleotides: TGTGCCAGCAGCCCCCACAGTACTAATTCACCCCTCCACTTT. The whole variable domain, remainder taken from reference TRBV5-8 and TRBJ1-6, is EAGVTQSPTHLIKTRGQQATLRCSPISGHTSVYWYQQALGLGLQFLLWYDEGEERNRGNFPPRFSGRQFPNYSSELNVNALELEDSALYLCASSPHSTNSPLHFGNGTRLTVT.

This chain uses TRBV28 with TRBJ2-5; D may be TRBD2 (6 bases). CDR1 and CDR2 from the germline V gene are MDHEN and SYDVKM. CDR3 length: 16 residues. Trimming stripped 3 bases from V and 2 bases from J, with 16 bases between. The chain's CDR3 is CASSLGSSGLQETQYF. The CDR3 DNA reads TGTGCCAGCAGTTTGGGGAGTAGCGGATTACAAGAGACCCAGTACTTC. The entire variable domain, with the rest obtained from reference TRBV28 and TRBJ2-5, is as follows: DVKVTQSSRYLVKRTGEKVFLECVQDMDHENMFWYRQDPGLGLRLIYFSYDVKMKEKGDIPEGYSVSREKKERFSLILESASTNQTSMYLCASSLGSSGLQETQYFGPGTRLLVL.

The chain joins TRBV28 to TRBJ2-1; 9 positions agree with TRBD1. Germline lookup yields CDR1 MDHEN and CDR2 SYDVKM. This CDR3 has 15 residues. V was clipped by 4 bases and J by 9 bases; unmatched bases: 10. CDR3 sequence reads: CASSSPGTGSREQFF. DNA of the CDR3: TGTGCCAGCAGTTCCCCCGGGACAGGGTCTCGTGAGCAGTTCTTC.

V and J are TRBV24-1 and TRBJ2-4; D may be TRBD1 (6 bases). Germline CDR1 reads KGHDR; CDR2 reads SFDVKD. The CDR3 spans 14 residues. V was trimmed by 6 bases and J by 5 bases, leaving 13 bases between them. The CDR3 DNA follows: TGTGCCACCAGTCCCGGGACAAACGAAAACATTCAGTACTTC. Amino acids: CATSPGTNENIQYF.

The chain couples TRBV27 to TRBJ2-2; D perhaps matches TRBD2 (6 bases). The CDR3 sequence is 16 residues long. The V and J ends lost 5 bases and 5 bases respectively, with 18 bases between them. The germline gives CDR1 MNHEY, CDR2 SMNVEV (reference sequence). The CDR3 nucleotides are TGTGCCAGCAGTCAATTAAACACTCGGGGGACCGGGGAGCTGTTTTTT. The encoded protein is CASSQLNTRGTGELFF.

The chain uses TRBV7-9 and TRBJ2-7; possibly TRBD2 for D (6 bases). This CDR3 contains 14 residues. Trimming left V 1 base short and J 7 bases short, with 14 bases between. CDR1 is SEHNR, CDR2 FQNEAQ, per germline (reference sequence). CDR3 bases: TGTGCCAGCAGCTTAGTAGGACTATTCTGGGAGCAGTACTTC. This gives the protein CASSLVGLFWEQYF. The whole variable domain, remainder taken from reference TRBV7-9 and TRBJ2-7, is DTGVSQNPRHKITKRGQNVTFRCDPISEHNRLYWYRQTLGQGPEFLTYFQNEAQLEKSRLLSDRFSAERPKGSFSTLEIQRTEQGDSAMYLCASSLVGLFWEQYFGPGTRLTVT.

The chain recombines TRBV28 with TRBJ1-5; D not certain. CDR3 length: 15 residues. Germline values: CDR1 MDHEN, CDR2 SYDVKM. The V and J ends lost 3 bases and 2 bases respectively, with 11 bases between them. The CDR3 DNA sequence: TGTGCCAGCAGTTTGGTTGGGCCCGGCAATCAGCCCCAGCATTTT. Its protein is CASSLVGPGNQPQHF.

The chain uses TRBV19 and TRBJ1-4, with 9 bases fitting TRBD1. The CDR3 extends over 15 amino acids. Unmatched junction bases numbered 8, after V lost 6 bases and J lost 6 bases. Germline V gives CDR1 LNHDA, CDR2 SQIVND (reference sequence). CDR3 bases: TGTGCCAGTAGAGGGCCCCGGACAGGGGATGAAAAACTGTTTTTT. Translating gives CASRGPRTGDEKLFF.

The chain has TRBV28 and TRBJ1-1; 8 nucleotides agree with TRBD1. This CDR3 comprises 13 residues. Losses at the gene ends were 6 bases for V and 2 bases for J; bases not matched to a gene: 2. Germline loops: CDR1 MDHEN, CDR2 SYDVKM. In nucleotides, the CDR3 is TGTGCCAGCAGCAGGGGGCCCAACACTGAAGCTTTCTTT. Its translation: CASSRGPNTEAFF.

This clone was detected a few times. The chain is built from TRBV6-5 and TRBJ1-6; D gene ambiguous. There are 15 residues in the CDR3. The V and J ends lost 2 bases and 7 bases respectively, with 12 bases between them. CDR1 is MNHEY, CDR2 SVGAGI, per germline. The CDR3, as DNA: TGTGCCAGCAGTTACATGGGCCCGGGGAATTCACCCCTCCACTTT. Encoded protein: CASSYMGPGNSPLHF.

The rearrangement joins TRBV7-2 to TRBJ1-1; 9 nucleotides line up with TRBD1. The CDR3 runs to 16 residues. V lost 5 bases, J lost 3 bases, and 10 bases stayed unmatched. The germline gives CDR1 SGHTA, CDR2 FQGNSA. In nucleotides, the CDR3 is TGTGCCAGCAGCAGGGGACAGGGAGGTAGGGACACTGAAGCTTTCTTT. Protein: CASSRGQGGRDTEAFF. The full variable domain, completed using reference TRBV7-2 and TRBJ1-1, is GAGVSQSPSNKVTEKGKDVELRCDPISGHTALYWYRQSLGQGLEFLIYFQGNSAPDKSGLPSDRFSAERTGGSVSTLTIQRTQQEDSAVYLCASSRGQGGRDTEAFFGQGTRLTVV.

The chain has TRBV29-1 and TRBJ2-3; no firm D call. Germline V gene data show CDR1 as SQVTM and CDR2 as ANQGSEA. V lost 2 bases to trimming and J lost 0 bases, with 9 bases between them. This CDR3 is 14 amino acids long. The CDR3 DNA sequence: TGCAGCGTTGAATATCCGGGTAGCACAGATACGCAGTATTTT. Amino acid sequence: CSVEYPGSTDTQYF.

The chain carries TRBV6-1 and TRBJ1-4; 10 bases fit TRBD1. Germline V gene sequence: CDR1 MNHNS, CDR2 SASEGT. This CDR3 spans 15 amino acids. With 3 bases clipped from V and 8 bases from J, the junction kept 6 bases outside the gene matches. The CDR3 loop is CASSDDRGLWEKLFF. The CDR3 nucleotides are TGTGCCAGCAGTGACGACAGGGGGCTTTGGGAAAAACTGTTTTTT.